This TCR beta chain comes out of a study of T cells in localized non-small cell lung cancer. Whole-study findings and limits: Clonality of T cells reached its maximum in uninvolved adjacent lung, surpassing tumor. Adjacent lung exhibited a median of about 56 among the 100 most abundant tumor clones. Only one tumor region went through sequencing, so heterogeneity may still be there.

Profiled with immunoSEQ multiplex PCR; TCRdb holds only in-frame clones, not every one. The sample lists 20,000 to 30,000 clones; approximately 86% were seen once. Trimming pared 2 bases from V and 8 bases from J, leaving 12 bases between. Germline values: CDR1 MNHNY, CDR2 SVGAGI (reference sequence). The CDR3 has 13 amino acids. As regards this clone: Its antigen is still unknown.

The clonotype was recovered from a male donor aged 60 or over with stage II squamous cell lung carcinoma. The source material was peripheral blood, sampled before any cancer treatment. The rearrangement links TRBV6-6 to TRBJ1-2; D remains ambiguous. CDR3 sequence reads: CASSYKSSGGYTF. The CDR3 nucleotides are TGTGCCAGCAGTTACAAGTCCAGTGGCGGCTACACCTTC.